The 21 T cell receptor beta chains reported below all come from one sample, sequenced in a study of T cell changes during pregnancy in multiple sclerosis. The method was immunoSEQ multiplex PCR; TCRdb's version includes in-frame clones alone and lacks a portion of them. The table has around 58,000 clones, 75% to 95% seen once. The material was peripheral blood, obtained before pregnancy. Source of these receptors: a female donor with multiple sclerosis, enrolled in a pregnancy study.

The V call is TRBV7-9, the J call TRBJ2-1; 9 bases fit TRBD2. This CDR3 is built from 15 residues. Germline-derived CDR1 and CDR2 are SEHNR and FQNEAQ (reference sequence). Losses at the gene ends were 4 bases for V and 8 bases for J; bases not matched to a gene: 9. Written as DNA, the CDR3 is TGTGCCAGCAGCTACCTAGCGGGACGAGGGGATGAGCAGTTCTTC. It specifies CASSYLAGRGDEQFF.

This clone was found once. Here the CDR3 reads CASSQAPVRTGYEKLFF. The CDR3 coding sequence is TGTGCCAGCAGCCAAGCTCCGGTTAGGACAGGTTACGAAAAACTGTTTTTT. The chain combines TRBV4-2 with TRBJ1-4, with 7 bases fitting TRBD1. With V trimmed by 1 base and J by 8 bases, 13 bases remained unmatched. Germline lookup yields CDR1 LGHNA and CDR2 YNFKEQ. The CDR3 extends over 17 amino acids.

In its sample, this clone was seen once. The chain links TRBV5-6 to TRBJ1-2, with a tentative D call TRBD1 (6 bases). The germline gives CDR1 SGHDT, CDR2 YYEEEE. V lost 1 base, J lost 8 bases, and 15 bases lay in between. The CDR3 is 14 amino acids. The CDR3 sequence: CASSLYRASTGYTF. CDR3 in DNA: TGTGCCAGCAGCTTGTACAGGGCCTCCACCGGCTACACCTTC.

Only one count was recorded for this clone. The chain employs TRBV11-2 and TRBJ1-2; tentatively, D is TRBD1 (6 bases). With 5 bases removed from V and 4 bases from J, the gap between germline ends came to 17 bases. The CDR3 extends over 15 amino acids. Germline V gene sequence: CDR1 SGHAT, CDR2 FQNNGV. The CDR3 nucleotides are TGTGCCAGCAGCCTACAGGGTCCCCTAGTCTATGGCTACACCTTC. It encodes CASSLQGPLVYGYTF.

The genes are TRBV19 and TRBJ2-5, with 9 bases fitting TRBD2. This CDR3 has 16 amino acids. V was pared by 6 bases and J by 5 bases, with 13 bases of the junction left unmatched. Germline V gene data show CDR1 as LNHDA and CDR2 as SQIVND (reference sequence). Here the CDR3 reads CASRLRSAGGPETQYF. The CDR3 DNA follows: TGTGCCAGTAGATTGAGATCGGCGGGGGGGCCTGAGACCCAGTACTTC.

The rearrangement links TRBV7-2 to TRBJ2-5, with 11 bases lining up with TRBD2. V lost 4 bases and J lost 2; bases outside the gene matches: 6. This CDR3 contains 16 residues. Germline V gene sequence: CDR1 SGHTA, CDR2 FQGNSA. Here the CDR3 reads CASSSSGGRGQETQYF. Here the CDR3 DNA reads TGTGCCAGCAGCTCTAGCGGGGGGCGGGGACAAGAGACCCAGTACTTC.

The chain links TRBV5-1 to TRBJ1-1, with TRBD1 matching 7 bases. Germline V gene lookup returns CDR1 SGHRS and CDR2 YFSETQ. V shed 0 bases, J shed 0 bases, and the junction held 2 bases outside the gene matches. The CDR3 runs to 15 residues. The CDR3 DNA is TGCGCCAGCAGCTTGGATACAGGGGTGAACACTGAAGCTTTCTTT. Translating gives CASSLDTGVNTEAFF. The full variable domain, in which reference TRBV5-1 and TRBJ1-1 provide the parts outside the CDR3, is KAGVTQTPRYLIKTRGQQVTLSCSPISGHRSVSWYQQTPGQGLQFLFEYFSETQRNKGNFPGRFSGRQFSNSRSEMNVSTLELGDSALYLCASSLDTGVNTEAFFGQGTRLTVV.

The rearrangement joins TRBV10-3 to TRBJ2-1, with TRBD1 as a possible D gene (6 bases). The CDR3 totals 15 residues. Germline loops: CDR1 ENHRY, CDR2 SYGVKD. V was clipped by 3 bases and J by 0 bases, with 9 bases between them. The CDR3 spells CAISEMDSSYNEQFF. In nucleotides, the CDR3 is TGTGCCATCAGTGAAATGGACAGCTCCTACAATGAGCAGTTCTTC.

The chain employs TRBV9 and TRBJ2-3; tentatively, D is TRBD2 (5 bases). Trimming took off 0 bases at V and 1 base at J, with 6 bases between the two ends. CDR3 length: 14 amino acids. The germline CDR1 and CDR2 sequences are SGDLS and YYNGEE. The CDR3 here is CASSVEEGTDTQYF. For the CDR3, the DNA is TGTGCCAGCAGCGTAGAGGAGGGCACAGATACGCAGTATTTT.

The V call is TRBV7-9, the J call TRBJ1-1, with D maybe TRBD1 (6 bases). The CDR3 has 14 residues. Germline V gene data show CDR1 as SEHNR and CDR2 as FQNEAQ (reference sequence). Trimming cost V 1 base and J 1 base, with 7 bases left between them. The CDR3 here is CASSLGGGNTEAFF. The CDR3, as DNA: TGTGCCAGCAGCTTAGGAGGGGGGAACACTGAAGCTTTCTTT. The whole variable domain, filled in from reference TRBV7-9 and TRBJ1-1, reads DTGVSQNPRHKITKRGQNVTFRCDPISEHNRLYWYRQTLGQGPEFLTYFQNEAQLEKSRLLSDRFSAERPKGSFSTLEIQRTEQGDSAMYLCASSLGGGNTEAFFGQGTRLTVV.

The V and J genes are TRBV7-2 and TRBJ2-5; no reliable D call. The CDR3 runs 12 residues. Germline-derived CDR1 and CDR2 are SGHTA and FQGNSA. Trimming shortened V by 2 bases and J by 5 bases, and 6 bases separated the two germline ends. The CDR3 region is CASSLKRETQYF. CDR3 nucleotides: TGTGCCAGCAGCTTAAAGAGGGAGACCCAGTACTTC.

The chain combines TRBV9 with TRBJ1-4; D possibly corresponds to TRBD1 (5 bases). Per germline, CDR1 SGDLS and CDR2 YYNGEE. The CDR3 is 14 amino acids. V lost 4 bases to trimming and J lost 4 bases, with 11 bases between them. Here the CDR3 reads CASSPDRYNEKLFF. DNA for the CDR3: TGTGCCAGCAGCCCCGACAGATATAATGAAAAACTGTTTTTT.

The chain recombines TRBV7-9 with TRBJ1-3, with TRBD1 matching over 9 bases. CDR1 and CDR2 (germline): SEHNR, FQNEAQ (reference sequence). V was clipped by 5 bases and J by 4 bases; unmatched bases: 6. This CDR3 comprises 15 residues. The CDR3 DNA follows: TGTGCCAGCAGCCTCCTAGGACAGGGGGGAAACACCATATATTTT. Translating gives CASSLLGQGGNTIYF. Variable domain in full (rest from reference TRBV7-9 and TRBJ1-3): DTGVSQNPRHKITKRGQNVTFRCDPISEHNRLYWYRQTLGQGPEFLTYFQNEAQLEKSRLLSDRFSAERPKGSFSTLEIQRTEQGDSAMYLCASSLLGQGGNTIYFGEGSWLTVV.

This chain uses TRBV11-2 with TRBJ1-4; a possible D gene is TRBD1 (5 bases). V gave up 3 bases and J gave up 11 bases, with 19 bases separating them. Germline assignment: CDR1 SGHAT and CDR2 FQNNGV. The CDR3 contains 15 residues. In nucleotides, the CDR3 is TGTGCCAGCAGCTTTCCGGGCGGGGGGTCGGGCAAACTGTTTTTT. Translation: CASSFPGGGSGKLFF.

The chain carries TRBV27 and TRBJ2-2; TRBD1 might be the D (7 bases). Per germline, CDR1 MNHEY and CDR2 SMNVEV (reference sequence). The V gene lost 5 bases and the J gene lost 1 base, with 17 bases spanning the gap. The CDR3 has 17 residues. In DNA form, the CDR3 reads TGTGCCAGCAGTCCAACGGCGGGACAGAAGAACACCGGGGAGCTGTTTTTT. This translates into CASSPTAGQKNTGELFF.

This chain connects TRBV19 to TRBJ1-1; 7 bases are a match to TRBD1. V trimming: 8 bases; J trimming: 9 bases; junction bases outside the gene matches: 9. Germline V CDR1 and CDR2: LNHDA, SQIVND (reference sequence). This CDR3 comprises 12 residues. Here the CDR3 DNA reads TGTGCCAGTGCTGCGGGGACAGCTAAAGCTTTCTTT. This translates into CASAAGTAKAFF.

The V gene is TRBV4-2, the J gene TRBJ2-7; 9 bases map to TRBD2. Trimming took 1 base from V and 4 from J; bases not matched to a gene: 8. The CDR3 covers 16 residues. The germline V gene has CDR1 LGHNA and CDR2 YNFKEQ. DNA for the CDR3: TGTGCCAGCAGCCAAGCGGTGGGCGGGGGGGCGTACGAGCAGTACTTC. Amino acid sequence: CASSQAVGGGAYEQYF.

The gene calls are TRBV7-6 and TRBJ1-1; the match to TRBD1 covers 7 bases. This CDR3 has 14 amino acids. J lost 2 bases, V lost 5 bases, and 5 bases had no gene match. The germline V gene has CDR1 SGHVS and CDR2 FNYEAQ. The chain's CDR3 is CASSLRTGNTEAFF. In DNA form, the CDR3 reads TGTGCCAGCAGCCTGAGGACAGGAAACACTGAAGCTTTCTTT.

This chain uses TRBV7-2 with TRBJ2-5, with a tentative D call TRBD2 (6 bases). CDR3 length: 15 amino acids. CDR1 and CDR2 (germline): SGHTA, FQGNSA. Deletions cut 3 bases from V and 2 bases from J, with 13 bases between. DNA for the CDR3: TGTGCCAGCAGCTTCGGAAAGGGGAGGCAAGAGACCCAGTACTTC. This translates into CASSFGKGRQETQYF.

The V gene is TRBV7-7, the J gene TRBJ1-6; 9 positions agree with TRBD1. The CDR3 is 13 residues long. Germline V CDR1 and CDR2: SSHAT, FNYEAQ (reference sequence). V lost 5 bases to trimming and J lost 10 bases; unmatched junction nucleotides: 3. The CDR3: CASSMDRGSPLHF. The DNA of the CDR3 is TGTGCCAGCAGCATGGACAGGGGCTCACCCCTCCACTTT.

This chain connects TRBV2 to TRBJ1-5, with D perhaps TRBD1 (5 bases). Per germline, CDR1 SNHLY and CDR2 FYNNEI. The CDR3 is 15 residues long. V was shortened by 5 bases and J by 2 bases, with 13 bases between the two germline ends. The DNA of the CDR3 is TGTGCCAGCAGTTGGAGGGGAGCGGGCAATCAGCCCCAGCATTTT. Protein product: CASSWRGAGNQPQHF.